This T cell receptor beta chain comes out of a study of cytomegalovirus exposure and HLA in healthy donors. General study points: Among donors in an Asian-associated ancestry cluster, a later analysis reportedly found fewer N-insertions than the roughly 700-donor mean.

Of note for this clone: Its antigen is as yet unknown.

The PCR had 60 Vbeta and 13 Jbeta primers. Per the original data handling: In a later analysis, the count reached about 80 million unique TCR beta chains, with about 11 million shared. Method: immunoSEQ multiplex PCR; TCRdb's copy keeps in-frame clones and lacks some. D and trimming come from the DNA, and the V and J calls and clone size come from that table. The profile covers roughly 200,000 clones, with around three quarters appearing a single time and less than 15% taken by the ten largest. Germline V lookup: CDR1 MDHEN, CDR2 SYDVKM. Trimming pared 2 bases from V and 3 bases from J, leaving 7 bases between. CDR3 length: 14 amino acids.

This sequence joins TRBV28 and TRBJ1-4; D might be TRBD1 (6 bases). Sequenced sample: PBMCs. This clonotype was obtained from a woman in her twenties or thirties in good health and CMV-seropositive. CDR3 in DNA: TGTGCCAGCAGTTTAGAGGGGGCTAATGAAAAACTGTTTTTT. It codes for CASSLEGANEKLFF.